This T cell receptor (beta chain) was identified in a study of OX40 agonist ivuxolimab in advanced cancers. Study details: With ivuxolimab, an agonistic anti-OX40 (CD134) antibody, patients were treated. Partial responses occurred in three patients (one hepatocellular carcinoma, two cutaneous melanoma).

V lost 1 base, J lost 9 bases, and 13 bases lay in between. Germline CDR1 SGHTA, CDR2 FQGNSA. The CDR3 is 14 amino acids. Autoimmune disease history or systemic immunosuppression meant exclusion. Peripheral blood came from all dose cohorts at three timepoints. Generated by immunoSEQ multiplex PCR, the TCRdb table keeps only in-frame clones and is missing some. The repertoire holds 67,000 or so clones, with roughly 90% as singletons. This TCR derives from an adult with an advanced solid tumor such as melanoma, head and neck, liver or kidney cancer. The chain recombines TRBV7-2 with TRBJ2-1; D uncertain. Sequenced here: CD4+ or CD8+ T cells sorted from blood, sampled in a trial of the OX40 agonist ivuxolimab. The CDR3 loop is CASSLGPTPGEQFF. In DNA, the CDR3 is TGTGCCAGCAGCTTAGGACCGACTCCGGGTGAGCAGTTCTTC.